These 21 T cell receptor beta chains came from one sample sequenced in a study of shared clonotypes between healthy human individuals. The assay was immunoSEQ multiplex PCR, and TCRdb's table has in-frame clones only and misses some. This sample has a few hundred thousand clones, with approximately 97% found just once. The material sequenced was naive CD4+ T cells sorted from blood. Subset given: CD45RA+ positively selected. Receptors originate from a woman in her thirties in good health.

About this clone itself: Additional DNA sequences in this sample encode the identical CDR3. The chain employs TRBV6-5 and TRBJ1-4; the D is unclear. Germline V CDR1 and CDR2: MNHEY, SVGAGI. This CDR3 is 13 amino acids long. V was clipped by 0 bases and J by 8 bases, with 7 bases between them. This CDR3 is CASSYSTGEKLFF. The DNA of the CDR3 is TGTGCCAGCAGTTACTCGACGGGAGAAAAACTGTTTTTT.

The chain recombines TRBV19 with TRBJ2-7; D perhaps matches TRBD2 (6 bases). The CDR3 is 17 residues long. Germline values: CDR1 LNHDA, CDR2 SQIVND (reference sequence). The ends were cut back, 5 bases at V and 1 base at J, with 21 bases in the middle. CDR3 bases: TGTGCCAGTAGTCCCACGGGGAGGAAGAAAGGGTCCTACGAGCAGTACTTC. Amino acids: CASSPTGRKKGSYEQYF.

The rearrangement uses TRBV6-6 and TRBJ2-6; perhaps TRBD2 as D (6 bases). Trimming stripped 6 bases from V and 2 bases from J, with 11 bases between. Per the germline V gene, CDR1 is MNHNY and CDR2 is SVGAGI (reference sequence). The CDR3 has 15 residues. CDR3 nucleotides: TGTGCCAGCAGATTTGGGGGGACTGGGGCCAACGTCCTGACTTTC. Encoded protein: CASRFGGTGANVLTF.

The genes are TRBV5-5 and TRBJ1-5; the D is unclear. From germline, CDR1 is SGHKS and CDR2 YYEKEE (reference sequence). The CDR3 loop spans 14 amino acids. V lost 0 bases, J lost 6 bases, and 10 bases lay in between. The chain's CDR3 is CASSLGGYVQPQHF. The CDR3 DNA is TGTGCCAGCAGCTTGGGAGGGTACGTTCAGCCCCAGCATTTT. The full variable domain, with the rest looked up from reference TRBV5-5 and TRBJ1-5, is DAGVTQSPTHLIKTRGQQVTLRCSPISGHKSVSWYQQVLGQGPQFIFQYYEKEERGRGNFPDRFSARQFPNYSSELNVNALLLGDSALYLCASSLGGYVQPQHFGDGTRLSIL.

V gene TRBV5-5 combines with J gene TRBJ2-7, with TRBD1 identical over 7 bases. The trim removed 0 bases at V and 3 bases at J, leaving 6 bases unmatched. The germline V gene has CDR1 SGHKS and CDR2 YYEKEE (reference sequence). CDR3 length: 15 amino acids. The CDR3 DNA sequence: TGTGCCAGCAGCTTGGGACAGGGTCGGGGCTACGAGCAGTACTTC. Translation gives CASSLGQGRGYEQYF.

The CDR3 DNA follows: TGTGCCAGCTATCTACCCGGGGGAGGGAATGAGCAGTTCTTC. Translation: CASYLPGGGNEQFF. The chain carries TRBV28 and TRBJ2-1, with 7 bases lining up with TRBD2. Germline V lookup: CDR1 MDHEN, CDR2 SYDVKM. CDR3 length: 14 amino acids. The V and J ends lost 8 bases and 7 bases, in that order; junction bases with no gene match: 11.

This sequence joins TRBV6-5 and TRBJ2-1, with 8 positions matching TRBD1. CDR1 is MNHEY and CDR2 is SVGAGI in the germline V gene. V dropped 5 bases and J dropped 3; count of bases not matched to a gene: 3. The CDR3 covers 14 residues. This chain's CDR3 is CASSLDRGYNEQFF. The CDR3 region has the DNA TGTGCCAGCAGTCTAGACAGGGGCTACAATGAGCAGTTCTTC.

The chain carries TRBV4-1 and TRBJ1-3; the D is unclear. V shed 0 bases and J shed 0 bases, with 9 bases lying between them. The CDR3 length is 16 residues. Germline V gene lookup returns CDR1 MGHRA and CDR2 YSYEKL. The CDR3 DNA is TGCGCCAGCAGCCAAGACATAAACGACTCTGGAAACACCATATATTTT. Translation gives CASSQDINDSGNTIYF.

The rearrangement joins TRBV9 to TRBJ2-5; D possibly corresponds to TRBD1 (6 bases). CDR1 SGDLS and CDR2 YYNGEE come from the germline V gene. The CDR3 extends over 16 amino acids. Trimming took 0 bases from V and 0 from J, leaving 12 bases between them. The CDR3, as DNA: TGTGCCAGCAGCGTAGGAGGCAGGGGTGACCAAGAGACCCAGTACTTC. Its protein product is CASSVGGRGDQETQYF.

This chain links TRBV11-1 with TRBJ2-5; TRBD2 aligns across 9 bases. V shed 3 bases, J shed 3 bases, and the junction held 8 bases outside the gene matches. Germline V lookup: CDR1 SGHAT, CDR2 FQDESV (reference sequence). This CDR3 is built from 16 residues. Here the CDR3 reads CASSLGLAGEKETQYF. Here the CDR3 DNA reads TGTGCCAGCAGCTTGGGGTTAGCGGGAGAAAAAGAGACCCAGTACTTC.

V usage is TRBV28 and J usage is TRBJ1-5, with D unresolved. Trimming took 4 bases from V and 3 from J, leaving 16 bases between them. Germline V gene data show CDR1 as MDHEN and CDR2 as SYDVKM. The CDR3 extends over 16 amino acids. CDR3: CASSSPGTFYNQPQHF. In DNA form, the CDR3 reads TGTGCCAGCAGTTCCCCTGGTACCTTCTACAATCAGCCCCAGCATTTT.

The chain employs TRBV19 and TRBJ2-3, with D tentatively TRBD2 (6 bases). This CDR3 comprises 14 residues. V was pared by 5 bases and J by 3 bases, with 12 bases between. The germline V gene encodes CDR1 LNHDA and CDR2 SQIVND (reference sequence). CDR3 amino acids: CASSWGVLTDTQYF. In DNA form, the CDR3 reads TGTGCCAGTAGTTGGGGGGTATTGACAGATACGCAGTATTTT.

A word on this clone: In the same sample, other DNA sequences code for this CDR3. V usage is TRBV15 and J usage is TRBJ2-1; 14 bases fit TRBD2. Germline CDR1 and CDR2: LNHNV and YYDKDF (reference sequence). The length of the CDR3 is 16 residues. Losses at the gene ends were 0 bases for V and 8 bases for J; bases not matched to a gene: 3. Written as DNA, the CDR3 is TGTGCCACCAGCAGAGATGGGACTAGCGGGAGCGATGAGCAGTTCTTC. Its translation: CATSRDGTSGSDEQFF. The variable domain in full, with the rest retrieved from reference TRBV15 and TRBJ2-1, is DAMVIQNPRYQVTQFGKPVTLSCSQTLNHNVMYWYQQKSSQAPKLLFHYYDKDFNNEADTPDNFQSRRPNTSFCFLDIRSPGLGDTAMYLCATSRDGTSGSDEQFFGPGTRLTVL.

The rearrangement joins TRBV19 to TRBJ2-4; D possibly corresponds to TRBD1 (5 bases). The CDR3 is made up of 15 amino acids. CDR1 LNHDA and CDR2 SQIVND come from the germline V gene (reference sequence). V lost 6 bases and J 2 bases, leaving 14 bases between the germline ends. For the CDR3, the DNA is TGTGCCAGTAGCCCCCTCGCAGGGACCAAAAACATTCAGTACTTC. Its protein is CASSPLAGTKNIQYF.

The J gene is TRBJ2-1, the V gene TRBV11-2, with D perhaps TRBD2 (6 bases). This CDR3 comprises 15 residues. CDR1 SGHAT and CDR2 FQNNGV come from the germline V gene. The V end lost 0 bases, the J end lost 7 bases, and 13 bases lay between the germline ends. This CDR3 reads CASSLDMGGRNEQFF. CDR3 in DNA: TGTGCCAGCAGCTTAGATATGGGAGGTCGGAATGAGCAGTTCTTC. Supplemented by reference TRBV11-2 and TRBJ2-1, the full variable domain reads EAGVAQSPRYKIIEKRQSVAFWCNPISGHATLYWYQQILGQGPKLLIQFQNNGVVDDSQLPKDRFSAERLKGVDSTLKIQPAKLEDSAVYLCASSLDMGGRNEQFFGPGTRLTVL.

The chain recombines TRBV19 with TRBJ2-5; D might be TRBD2 (6 bases). Germline CDR1 and CDR2: LNHDA and SQIVND (reference sequence). V was pared by 4 bases and J by 2 bases, with 14 bases between. This CDR3 has 15 amino acids. CDR3 in DNA: TGTGCCAGTAGTACCCAAGGGACTTCTCAAGAGACCCAGTACTTC. Its translation: CASSTQGTSQETQYF.

This clone has just one count. This CDR3 is CASSLLNTGELFF. The CDR3 DNA reads TGCGCCAGCAGCCTCCTCAACACCGGGGAGCTGTTTTTT. The chain uses TRBV5-1 and TRBJ2-2; D ambiguous. V lost 4 bases and J lost 2, with 6 bases in between. The CDR3 is 13 residues long. Germline CDR1 is SGHRS and CDR2 is YFSETQ.

The chain links TRBV6-1 to TRBJ2-7, with 8 bases identical to TRBD2. The CDR3 totals 14 residues. Germline values: CDR1 MNHNS, CDR2 SASEGT. Losses at the gene ends were 8 bases for V and 0 bases for J; bases not matched to a gene: 6. CDR3 loop: CASYRGGSSYEQYF. CDR3 nucleotides: TGTGCCAGCTACCGGGGGGGGAGCTCCTACGAGCAGTACTTC.

The chain couples TRBV7-8 to TRBJ2-1, with TRBD2 matching 7 bases. The V gene end was trimmed by 2 bases and the J gene end by 7 bases; junction bases not matched to a gene: 14. The CDR3 covers 17 residues. Germline values: CDR1 SGHVS, CDR2 FQNEAQ. CDR3 protein: CASSLRRVARERNEQFF. The CDR3 DNA reads TGTGCCAGCAGCTTACGGCGCGTGGCGCGGGAGAGGAATGAGCAGTTCTTC. The whole variable domain, remainder taken from reference TRBV7-8 and TRBJ2-1, is GAGVSQSPRYKVAKRGQDVALRCDPISGHVSLFWYQQALGQGPEFLTYFQNEAQLDKSGLPSDRFFAERPEGSVSTLKIQRTQQEDSAVYLCASSLRRVARERNEQFFGPGTRLTVL.

The chain links TRBV2 to TRBJ2-5; 8 positions match TRBD2. The CDR3 extends over 13 amino acids. Per the germline V gene, CDR1 is SNHLY and CDR2 is FYNNEI. The trim removed 6 bases at V and 9 bases at J, leaving 9 bases unmatched. The CDR3 bases are TGTGCCAGCAGCGCCGGGACGGGGGGGGCCCAGTACTTC. It is translated as CASSAGTGGAQYF.

The chain uses TRBV5-1 and TRBJ2-1; TRBD2 aligns across 7 bases. With V trimmed by 0 bases and J by 4 bases, 7 bases remained unmatched. The CDR3 contains 16 residues. CDR1 and CDR2 from the germline V gene are SGHRS and YFSETQ. CDR3 in DNA: TGCGCCAGCAGCTTGGATGGCGGGAGCCTATACAATGAGCAGTTCTTC. As protein: CASSLDGGSLYNEQFF.